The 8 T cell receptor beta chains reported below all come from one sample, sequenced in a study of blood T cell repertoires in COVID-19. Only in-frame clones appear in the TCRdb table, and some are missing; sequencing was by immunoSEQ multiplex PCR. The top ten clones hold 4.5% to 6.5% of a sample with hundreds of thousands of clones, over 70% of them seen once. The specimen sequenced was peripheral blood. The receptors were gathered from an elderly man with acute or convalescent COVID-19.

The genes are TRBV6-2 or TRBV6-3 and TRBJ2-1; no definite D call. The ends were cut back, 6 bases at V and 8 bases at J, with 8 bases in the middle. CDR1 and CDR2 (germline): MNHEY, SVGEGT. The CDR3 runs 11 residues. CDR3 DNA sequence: TGTGCCAGCAGCCCCGTAGATGAGCAGTTCTTC. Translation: CASSPVDEQFF.

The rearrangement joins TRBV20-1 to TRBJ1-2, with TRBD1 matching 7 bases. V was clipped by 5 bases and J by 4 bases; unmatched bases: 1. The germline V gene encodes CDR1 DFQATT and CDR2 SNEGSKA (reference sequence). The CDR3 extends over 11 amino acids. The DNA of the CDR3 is TGCAGTGCTGGGGACAGCTATGGCTACACCTTC. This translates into CSAGDSYGYTF.

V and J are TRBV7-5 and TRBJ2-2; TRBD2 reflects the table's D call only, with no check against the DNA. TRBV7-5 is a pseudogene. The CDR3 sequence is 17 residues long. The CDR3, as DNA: TGTGCCAGAAGCTTCGCTAAGCGGGGGTGGGACACCGGGGAGCTGTTTTTT. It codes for CARSFAKRGWDTGELFF.

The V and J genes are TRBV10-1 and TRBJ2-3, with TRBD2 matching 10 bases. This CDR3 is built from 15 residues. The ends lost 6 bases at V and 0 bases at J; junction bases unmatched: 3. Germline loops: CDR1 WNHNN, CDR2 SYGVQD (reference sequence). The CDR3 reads CASRRTSGSTDTQYF. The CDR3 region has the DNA TGCGCCAGCAGAAGGACTAGCGGAAGCACAGATACGCAGTATTTT.

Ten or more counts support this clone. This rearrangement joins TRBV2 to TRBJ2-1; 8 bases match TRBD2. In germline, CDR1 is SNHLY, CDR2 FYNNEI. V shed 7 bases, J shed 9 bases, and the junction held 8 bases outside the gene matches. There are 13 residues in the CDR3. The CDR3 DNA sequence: TGTGCCAGCATGGGTAGCGGGGTCGGTGAGCAGTTCTTC. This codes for CASMGSGVGEQFF.

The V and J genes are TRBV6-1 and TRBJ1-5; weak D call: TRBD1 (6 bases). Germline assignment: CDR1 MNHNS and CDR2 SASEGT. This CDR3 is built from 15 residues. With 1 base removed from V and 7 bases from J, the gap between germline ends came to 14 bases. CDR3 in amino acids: CASSEDPTGSQPQHF. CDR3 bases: TGTGCCAGCAGTGAAGACCCTACAGGGAGCCAGCCCCAGCATTTT.

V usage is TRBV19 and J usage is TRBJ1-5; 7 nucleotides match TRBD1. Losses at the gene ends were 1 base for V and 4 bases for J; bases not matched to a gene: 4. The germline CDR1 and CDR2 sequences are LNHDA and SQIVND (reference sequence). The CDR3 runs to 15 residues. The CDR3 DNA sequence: TGTGCCAGTAGTATAGCCGGGGACAGTAATCAGCCCCAGCATTTT. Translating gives CASSIAGDSNQPQHF.

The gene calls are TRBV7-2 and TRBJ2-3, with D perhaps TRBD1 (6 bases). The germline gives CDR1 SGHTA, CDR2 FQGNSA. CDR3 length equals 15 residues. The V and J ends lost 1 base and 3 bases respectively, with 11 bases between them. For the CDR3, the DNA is TGTGCCAGCAGCTTAGGGGGGCTGGGGACAGATACGCAGTATTTT. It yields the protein CASSLGGLGTDTQYF.